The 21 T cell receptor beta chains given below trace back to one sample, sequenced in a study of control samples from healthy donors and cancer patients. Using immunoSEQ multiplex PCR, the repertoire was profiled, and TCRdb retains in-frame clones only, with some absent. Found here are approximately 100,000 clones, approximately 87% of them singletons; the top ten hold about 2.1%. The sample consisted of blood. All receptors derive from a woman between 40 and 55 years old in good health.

The CDR3 bases are TGTGCCAGTAGTATAGATGGGGCCAGTCTTAACTATGGCTACACCTTC. This sequence encodes CASSIDGASLNYGYTF. The genes are TRBV19 and TRBJ1-2; possible D gene TRBD1, 5 bases. This CDR3 contains 16 residues. Germline V lookup: CDR1 LNHDA, CDR2 SQIVND (reference sequence). V was cut by 0 bases and J by 1 base, with 12 bases left in between.

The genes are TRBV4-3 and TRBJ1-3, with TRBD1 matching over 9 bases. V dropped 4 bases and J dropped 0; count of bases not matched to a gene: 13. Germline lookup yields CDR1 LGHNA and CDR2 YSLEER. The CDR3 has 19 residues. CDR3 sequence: CASSPSPGQGLYSGNTIYF. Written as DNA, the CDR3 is TGCGCCAGCAGCCCCTCGCCGGGACAGGGCTTGTACTCTGGAAACACCATATATTTT.

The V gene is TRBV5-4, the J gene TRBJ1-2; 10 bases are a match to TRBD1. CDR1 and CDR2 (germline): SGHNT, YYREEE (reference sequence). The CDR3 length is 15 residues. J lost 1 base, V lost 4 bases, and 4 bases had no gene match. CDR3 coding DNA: TGTGCCAGCAGCAAGGACAGGGGGTTTAACTATGGCTACACCTTC. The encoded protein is CASSKDRGFNYGYTF.

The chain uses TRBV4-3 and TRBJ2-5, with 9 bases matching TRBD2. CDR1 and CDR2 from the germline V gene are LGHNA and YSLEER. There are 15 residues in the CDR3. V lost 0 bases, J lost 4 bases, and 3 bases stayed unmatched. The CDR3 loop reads CASSQDVTSGETQYF. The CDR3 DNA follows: TGCGCCAGCAGCCAAGATGTGACTAGCGGAGAGACCCAGTACTTC.

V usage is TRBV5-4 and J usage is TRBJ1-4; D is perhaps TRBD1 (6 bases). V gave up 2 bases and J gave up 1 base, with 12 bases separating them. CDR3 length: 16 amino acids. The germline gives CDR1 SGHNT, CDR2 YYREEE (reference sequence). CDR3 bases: TGTGCCAGCAGCTTTACAGGGCGTGGAACTAATGAAAAACTGTTTTTT. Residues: CASSFTGRGTNEKLFF.

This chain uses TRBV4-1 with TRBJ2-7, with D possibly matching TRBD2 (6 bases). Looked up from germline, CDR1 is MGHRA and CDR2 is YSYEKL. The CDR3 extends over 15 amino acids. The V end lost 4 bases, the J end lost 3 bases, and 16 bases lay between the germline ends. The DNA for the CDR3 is TGCGCCAGCAGCCGAGAATACCGCGGGGACTACGAGCAGTACTTC. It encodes CASSREYRGDYEQYF.

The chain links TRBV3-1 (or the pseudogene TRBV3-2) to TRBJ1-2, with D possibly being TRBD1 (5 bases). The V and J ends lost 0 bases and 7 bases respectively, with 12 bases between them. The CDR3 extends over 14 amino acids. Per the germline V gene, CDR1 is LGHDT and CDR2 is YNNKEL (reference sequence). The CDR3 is CASSQDRGIGGYTF. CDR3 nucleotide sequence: TGTGCCAGCAGCCAAGATCGGGGGATTGGTGGCTACACCTTC.

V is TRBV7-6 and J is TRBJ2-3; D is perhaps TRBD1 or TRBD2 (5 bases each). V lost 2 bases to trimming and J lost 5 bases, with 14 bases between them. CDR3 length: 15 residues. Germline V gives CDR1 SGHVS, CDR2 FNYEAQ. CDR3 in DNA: TGTGCCAGCAGCTTAATGGGACCTGGGGGAGATACGCAGTATTTT. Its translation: CASSLMGPGGDTQYF.

Here the CDR3 reads CASSPRAQLAGKYNEQFF. The CDR3 nucleotides are TGTGCCAGCAGCCCCAGGGCCCAACTAGCGGGGAAATACAATGAGCAGTTCTTC. This chain links TRBV7-9 with TRBJ2-1; 10 bases align to TRBD2. Trimming took 5 bases from V and 4 from J; bases not matched to a gene: 14. Germline loops: CDR1 SEHNR, CDR2 FQNEAQ (reference sequence). This CDR3 comprises 18 residues.

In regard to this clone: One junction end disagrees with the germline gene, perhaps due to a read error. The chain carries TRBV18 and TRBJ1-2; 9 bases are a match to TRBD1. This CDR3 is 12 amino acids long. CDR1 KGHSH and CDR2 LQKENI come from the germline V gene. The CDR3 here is CASSPDRTGVDF. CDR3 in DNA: TGTGCCAGCTCACCGGACAGGACAGGGGTTGACTTC.

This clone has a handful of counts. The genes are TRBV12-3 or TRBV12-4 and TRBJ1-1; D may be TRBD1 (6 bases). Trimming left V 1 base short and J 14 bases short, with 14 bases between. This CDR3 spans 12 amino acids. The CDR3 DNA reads TGTGCCAGCAGTTTAGAATACGAGAGGGGGTTCTTT. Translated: CASSLEYERGFF.

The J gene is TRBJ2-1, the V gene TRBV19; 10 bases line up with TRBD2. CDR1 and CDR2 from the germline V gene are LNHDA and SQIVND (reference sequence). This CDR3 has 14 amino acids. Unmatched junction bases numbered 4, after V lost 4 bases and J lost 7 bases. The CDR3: CASSTLAGHNEQFF. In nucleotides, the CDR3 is TGTGCCAGTAGTACACTAGCGGGGCATAATGAGCAGTTCTTC.

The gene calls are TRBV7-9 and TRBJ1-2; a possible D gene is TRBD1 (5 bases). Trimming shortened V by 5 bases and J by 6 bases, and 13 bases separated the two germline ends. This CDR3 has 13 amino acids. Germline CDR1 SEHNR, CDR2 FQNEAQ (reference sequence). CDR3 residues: CASSLREIDGYTF. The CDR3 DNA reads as TGTGCCAGCAGCCTCAGGGAAATAGATGGCTACACCTTC.

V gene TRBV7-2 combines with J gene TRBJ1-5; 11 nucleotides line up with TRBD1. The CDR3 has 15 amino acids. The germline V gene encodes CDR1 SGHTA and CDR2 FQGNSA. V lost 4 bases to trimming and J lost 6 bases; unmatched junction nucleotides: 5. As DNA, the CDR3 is TGTGCCAGCAGCTCCGGACAGGGGGCGGGTCAGCCCCAGCATTTT. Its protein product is CASSSGQGAGQPQHF.

In nucleotides, the CDR3 is TGTGCCATAAAGACAGGAAATTCACCCCTCCACTTT. Protein: CAIKTGNSPLHF. V gene TRBV6-5 combines with J gene TRBJ1-6; possibly TRBD1 for D (6 bases). The ends were cut back, 10 bases at V and 7 bases at J, with 11 bases in the middle. Germline assignment: CDR1 MNHEY and CDR2 SVGAGI. CDR3 length equals 12 residues.

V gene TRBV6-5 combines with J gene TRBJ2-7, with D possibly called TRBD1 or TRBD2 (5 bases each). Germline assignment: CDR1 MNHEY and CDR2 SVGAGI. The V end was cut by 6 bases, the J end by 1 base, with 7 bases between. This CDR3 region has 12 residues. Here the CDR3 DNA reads TGTGCCAGCAGGGGGGAGTCCTACGAGCAGTACTTC. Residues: CASRGESYEQYF.

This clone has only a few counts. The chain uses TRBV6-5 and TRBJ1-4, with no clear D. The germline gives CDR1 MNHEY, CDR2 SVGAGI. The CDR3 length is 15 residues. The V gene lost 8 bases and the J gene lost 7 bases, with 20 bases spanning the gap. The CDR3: CASSRAGIVVEKLFF. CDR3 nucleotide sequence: TGTGCCAGCTCTCGAGCGGGGATTGTCGTTGAAAAACTGTTTTTT.

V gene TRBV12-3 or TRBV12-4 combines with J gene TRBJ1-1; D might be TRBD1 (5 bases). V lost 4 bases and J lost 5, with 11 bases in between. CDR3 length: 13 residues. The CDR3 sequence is CASSWGGETEAFF. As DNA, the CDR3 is TGTGCCAGCAGTTGGGGGGGAGAGACTGAAGCTTTCTTT.

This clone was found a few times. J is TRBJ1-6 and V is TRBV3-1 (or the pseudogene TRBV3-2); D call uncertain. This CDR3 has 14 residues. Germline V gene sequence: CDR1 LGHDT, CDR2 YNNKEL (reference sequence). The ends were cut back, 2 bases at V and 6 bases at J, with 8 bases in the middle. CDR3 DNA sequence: TGTGCCAGCAGCCAACCGGGCCTTAATTCACCCCTCCACTTT. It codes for CASSQPGLNSPLHF.

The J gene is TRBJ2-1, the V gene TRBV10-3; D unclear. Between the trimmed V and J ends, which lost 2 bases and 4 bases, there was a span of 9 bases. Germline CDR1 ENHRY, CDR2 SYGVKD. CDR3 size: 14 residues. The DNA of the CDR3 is TGTGCCATCAGTGAGACCTCAGGTTACAATGAGCAGTTCTTC. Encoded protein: CAISETSGYNEQFF.

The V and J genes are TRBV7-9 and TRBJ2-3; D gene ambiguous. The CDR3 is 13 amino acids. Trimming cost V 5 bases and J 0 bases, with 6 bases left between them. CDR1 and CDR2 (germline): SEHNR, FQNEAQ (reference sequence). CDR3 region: CASSRSSTDTQYF. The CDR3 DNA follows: TGTGCCAGCAGCAGGTCGAGCACAGATACGCAGTATTTT.